This TCR beta chain comes out of a study of blood T cell repertoires in COVID-19 (dated by TCRdb to the early 2020s). For the study in its entirety: The collaborator samples originated in the United States, Italy and Spain and spanned the acute and convalescent phases of COVID-19. Nearly every sample came with metadata listing a de-identified subject ID, COVID-19 status, age in years and sex. Samples came from the ongoing ImmuneRACE study (first 160 participants) plus 1,254 subjects from 6 global collaborators. The material from the prospective study consisted of cDNA or gDNA derived from T cells, B-cell-depleted T cells, or PBMCs. Where available, HLA class I and class II types were obtained from metadata supplied by the sample provider rather than from assay-based typing. The repertoires were released in a freely available public database meant as a resource for research on the immune response to SARS-CoV-2. Subjects who had been exposed to COVID-19, were actively infected with it, or had recovered from it provided the deeply sampled blood TCRbeta repertoires that made up the dataset. Overall study results and their limits: The amount of clinical and demographic metadata varied by source and participant and was provided uncurated.

Collaborating institutions collected whole blood in K2EDTA tubes following their own protocols. For TCRbeta analysis, collaborator samples were shipped as frozen whole blood, as isolated PBMCs, or as DNA extracted from either sample type. Turning to this clone: Its recognized antigen is unknown. Base qualities were left out, and no much larger clone turns up one base away.

V and J are trimmed by 5 bases and 4 bases, and the gene matches miss 9 bases of the junction. Via the germline V gene, CDR1 is SGHAT and CDR2 FQNNGV. Measured from the cysteine to the phenylalanine, the CDR3 is 16 residues long. The only DNA kept is the CDR3, 48 bases in frame from the first base. TCRbeta CDR3 regions were amplified from genomic DNA by means of the immunoSEQ Assay, a bias-controlled multiplex PCR. As for the original processing: Nucleated cell counts per sample were estimated from amplification of reference gene primers within the assay. Sequence reads were collapsed and filtered to measure the absolute abundance of every unique TCRbeta CDR3 rearrangement. For each sample, productive Simpson clonality was calculated by taking the square root of Simpson's diversity index across productive rearrangements. In its TCRdb copy, this immuneACCESS table keeps in-frame sequences only and misses some clones. Where compared with another copy, unresolved V genes explain less than half of these, and the others have no known cause. For V, J and clone size, that table is used; D and trimming come from the DNA. For this sample there are about 120,000 clones; 87% appear just once. The biggest ten clones account for 25% to 30% of the sample.

The sequence was obtained from a woman between 65 and 79 years old with acute or convalescent COVID-19. Sequenced input: peripheral blood. Recombination linked TRBV11-2 to TRBJ1-3; TRBD1 matches 9 bases in the middle. The nucleotide sequence reads as follows: TGTGCCAGCAGCGAACTGGGACAGGGCTTCGGAAACACCATATATTTT. Translated, it gives CASSELGQGFGNTIYF.